Following are 13 T cell receptor beta chains from one sample sequenced in a study of high-grade serous ovarian cancer treatment subgroups. Produced via immunoSEQ multiplex PCR; TCRdb's table is partial and in-frame only. The sample yields approximately 3,100 clones, around four fifths seen once. Tumor samples were obtained before definitive surgery or chemotherapy. Specimen: tumor tissue. The receptor set was obtained from a human donor with high-grade serous ovarian cancer.

The rearrangement links TRBV19 to TRBJ2-3, with TRBD1 matching 8 bases. Losses at the gene ends were 5 bases for V and 5 bases for J; bases not matched to a gene: 6. The germline CDR1 and CDR2 sequences are LNHDA and SQIVND (reference sequence). The CDR3 has 14 residues. The CDR3 protein is CASSLLQGEDTQYF. In nucleotides, the CDR3 is TGTGCCAGTAGTTTACTACAGGGGGAAGATACGCAGTATTTT.

In this sample, this clone turned up a few times. This chain connects TRBV28 to TRBJ1-2; 7 positions match TRBD1. Germline CDR1 reads MDHEN; CDR2 reads SYDVKM. CDR3 length: 15 amino acids. V was clipped by 7 bases and J by 0 bases; unmatched bases: 8. The CDR3 is CASIPGDSANYGYTF. The DNA for the CDR3 is TGTGCCAGCATCCCCGGGGACAGCGCTAACTATGGCTACACCTTC.

This chain links TRBV21-1 with TRBJ2-1; the table gives TRBD2 as D, unverified against the DNA. TRBV21-1 is designated a pseudogene. The CDR3 is made up of 16 amino acids. CDR3: CASSERDISSYNEQFF. The CDR3 DNA is TGTGCCAGCAGCGAGCGGGACATAAGCTCCTACAATGAGCAGTTCTTC.

The rearrangement joins TRBV28 to TRBJ2-7; TRBD2 agrees at 7 bases. J gave up 3 bases and V 2 bases, and 7 bases lay outside the gene matches. Per the germline V gene, CDR1 is MDHEN and CDR2 is SYDVKM. The CDR3 runs 15 residues. The CDR3 loop reads CASSLISGIVYEQYF. The CDR3 DNA sequence: TGTGCCAGCAGTTTAATAAGCGGGATCGTCTACGAGCAGTACTTC. Supplemented by reference TRBV28 and TRBJ2-7, the full variable domain reads DVKVTQSSRYLVKRTGEKVFLECVQDMDHENMFWYRQDPGLGLRLIYFSYDVKMKEKGDIPEGYSVSREKKERFSLILESASTNQTSMYLCASSLISGIVYEQYFGPGTRLTVT.

The genes are TRBV5-1 and TRBJ2-3; TRBD1 aligns across 9 bases. This CDR3 spans 15 amino acids. The ends lost 3 bases at V and 0 bases at J; junction bases unmatched: 2. Germline V CDR1 and CDR2: SGHRS, YFSETQ. CDR3 amino acids: CASSYGQGSTDTQYF. The DNA of the CDR3 is TGCGCCAGCAGCTACGGACAGGGGAGCACAGATACGCAGTATTTT.

The J gene is TRBJ2-7, the V gene TRBV7-9; weak D call: TRBD1 (5 bases). CDR3 length: 13 amino acids. V dropped 1 base and J dropped 7 bases, with 11 bases sitting between them. CDR1 and CDR2 (germline): SEHNR, FQNEAQ (reference sequence). The CDR3 nucleotides are TGTGCCAGCAGCTTAGTCAGGGTTGGAGAGCAGTACTTC. Encoded protein: CASSLVRVGEQYF.

This clone was recorded a few times. The chain is built from TRBV7-2 and TRBJ2-7, with D perhaps matching TRBD1 (6 bases). CDR1 and CDR2 (germline): SGHTA, FQGNSA. Trimming took 7 bases from V and 6 from J, leaving 25 bases between them. The CDR3 loop spans 16 amino acids. The CDR3: CASTRGWGRLLSEQYF. The CDR3 DNA is TGTGCCAGCACTCGGGGATGGGGGCGTCTTTTAAGCGAGCAGTACTTC.

The chain employs TRBV7-9 and TRBJ1-1; D perhaps matches TRBD1 (6 bases). There are 13 residues in the CDR3. V dropped 1 base and J dropped 5 bases, with 8 bases sitting between them. From germline, CDR1 is SEHNR and CDR2 FQNEAQ (reference sequence). CDR3 coding DNA: TGTGCCAGCAGCTTAGAAGGGGGAACTGAAGCTTTCTTT. Protein product: CASSLEGGTEAFF.

This rearrangement joins TRBV27 to TRBJ1-1, with D unclear. This CDR3 spans 11 amino acids. Trimming left V 10 bases short and J 6 bases short, with 12 bases between. CDR1 is MNHEY and CDR2 is SMNVEV in the germline V gene (reference sequence). CDR3 coding DNA: TGTGCCACCTACCTAGGATCTGAAGCTTTCTTT. Translating gives CATYLGSEAFF.

The rearrangement joins TRBV30 to TRBJ2-1; 9 bases match TRBD2. This CDR3 is 16 amino acids long. V gave up 1 base and J gave up 8 bases; unmatched junction bases: 12. Germline lookup yields CDR1 GTSNPN and CDR2 SVGIG (reference sequence). The CDR3 loop is CAWSAGLGGRADEQFF. The CDR3 nucleotides read TGTGCCTGGAGTGCGGGGTTGGGCGGGAGGGCCGATGAGCAGTTCTTC.

Judged by abundance, this clone is large. This chain links TRBV25-1 with TRBJ1-3, with D hard to call. Trimming took off 4 bases at V and 5 bases at J, with 12 bases between the two ends. CDR1 and CDR2 from the germline V gene are MGHDK and SYGVNS. The CDR3 sequence is 14 residues long. CDR3 bases: TGTGCCAGCAGTGGTATCGGTTTGCGAAACACCATATATTTT. Its protein is CASSGIGLRNTIYF.

The chain uses TRBV19 and TRBJ2-7, with a weak D call TRBD2 (5 bases). The V gene lost 5 bases and the J gene lost 2 bases, with 10 bases spanning the gap. Germline CDR1 reads LNHDA; CDR2 reads SQIVND (reference sequence). The CDR3 covers 13 residues. The CDR3 sequence is CASSSRRAYEQYF. CDR3 coding DNA: TGTGCCAGTAGTTCCAGGCGGGCCTACGAGCAGTACTTC.

The rearrangement uses TRBV7-9 and TRBJ1-1; 7 nucleotides line up with TRBD1. Germline CDR1 SEHNR, CDR2 FQNEAQ (reference sequence). This CDR3 is 11 amino acids long. CDR3 coding DNA: TGTGTAGAGGGGGCAGGGACTGAAGCTTTCTTT. Protein product: CVEGAGTEAFF.